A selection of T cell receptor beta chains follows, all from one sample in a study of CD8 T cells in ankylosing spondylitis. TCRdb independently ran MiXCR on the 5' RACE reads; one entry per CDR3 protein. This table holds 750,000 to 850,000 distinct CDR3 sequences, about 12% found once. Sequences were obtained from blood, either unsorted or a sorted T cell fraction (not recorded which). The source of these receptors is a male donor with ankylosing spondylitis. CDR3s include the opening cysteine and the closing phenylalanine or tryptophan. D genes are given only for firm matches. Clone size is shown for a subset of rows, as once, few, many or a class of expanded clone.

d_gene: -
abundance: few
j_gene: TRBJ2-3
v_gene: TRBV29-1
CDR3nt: TGCAGCGTTAGTAGTTACGTAGTGGATACGCAGTATTTT
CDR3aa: CSVSSYVVDTQYF

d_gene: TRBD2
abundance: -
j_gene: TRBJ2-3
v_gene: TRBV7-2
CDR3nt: TGTGCCAGCAGCTTAGTCCCTAGCGGGAGTGGGGCAGATACGCAGTATTTT
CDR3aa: CASSLVPSGSGADTQYF

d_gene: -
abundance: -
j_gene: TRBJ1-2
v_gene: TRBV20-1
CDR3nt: TGCAGTGCTTGGGCGAAGGTCCGAGAGGGCTACACCTTC
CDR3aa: CSAWAKVREGYTF

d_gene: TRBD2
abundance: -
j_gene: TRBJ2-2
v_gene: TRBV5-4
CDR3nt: TGTGCCAGCAGCTTTCGCCCTAGCGGGAGCCAAAACCCCACCGGGGAGCTGTTTTTT
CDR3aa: CASSFRPSGSQNPTGELFF

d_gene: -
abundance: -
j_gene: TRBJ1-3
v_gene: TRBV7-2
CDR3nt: TGTGCCAGCAGCTACGACAGCTCTGGAAACACCATATATTTT
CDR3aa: CASSYDSSGNTIYF

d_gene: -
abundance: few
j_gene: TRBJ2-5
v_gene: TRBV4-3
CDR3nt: TGCGCCAGCAGCCAAGATTGGCGGGGAAAACAAGAGACCCAGTACTTC
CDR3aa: CASSQDWRGKQETQYF

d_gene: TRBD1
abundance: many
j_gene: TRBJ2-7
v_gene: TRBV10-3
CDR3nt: TGTGCCATCAGGATGACAGGGGGCGTGGACGAGCAGTACTTC
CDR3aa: CAIRMTGGVDEQYF

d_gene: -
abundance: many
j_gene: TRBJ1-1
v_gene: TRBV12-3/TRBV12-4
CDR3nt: TGTGCCAGCAGTTCATGGGACACGGACACTGAAGCTTTCTTT
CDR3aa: CASSSWDTDTEAFF

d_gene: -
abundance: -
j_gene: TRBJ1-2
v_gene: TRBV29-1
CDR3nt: TGCAGCGGTATCAGGGGTCTGGCAGGCGGCTACACCTTC
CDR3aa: CSGIRGLAGGYTF

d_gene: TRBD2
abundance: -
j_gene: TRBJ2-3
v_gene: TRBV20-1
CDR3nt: TGCAGTGCGGCCGGGAGGGCCGATACGCAGTATTTT
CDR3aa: CSAAGRADTQYF

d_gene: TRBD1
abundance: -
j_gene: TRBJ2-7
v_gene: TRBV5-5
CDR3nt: TGTGCCAGCAGCCACCGGACAGGTTACGAGCAGTACTTC
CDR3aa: CASSHRTGYEQYF

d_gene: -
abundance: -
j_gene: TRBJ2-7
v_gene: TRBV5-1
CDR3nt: TGCGCCAGCAGCTTGGGAGGGACCTGGGTCTACGAGCAGTACTTC
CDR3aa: CASSLGGTWVYEQYF

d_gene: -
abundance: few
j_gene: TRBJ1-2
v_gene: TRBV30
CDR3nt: TGTGCCTGGGGCCCGGGGAACTATGGCTACACCTTC
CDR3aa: CAWGPGNYGYTF

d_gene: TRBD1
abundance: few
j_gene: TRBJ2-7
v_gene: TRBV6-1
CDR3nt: TGTGCCAGCACTGTAAACAGGGGTTCAGGCGAGCAGTACTTC
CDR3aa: CASTVNRGSGEQYF

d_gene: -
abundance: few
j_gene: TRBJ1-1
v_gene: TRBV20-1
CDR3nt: TGCAGTGCAGAGGACAGAATTAACACTGAAGCTTTCTTT
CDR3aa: CSAEDRINTEAFF

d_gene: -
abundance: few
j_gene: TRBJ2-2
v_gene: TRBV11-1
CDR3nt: TGTGCCAGCAGTCATTCCGGGGGCCCGACCGGGGAGCTGTTTTTT
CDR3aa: CASSHSGGPTGELFF

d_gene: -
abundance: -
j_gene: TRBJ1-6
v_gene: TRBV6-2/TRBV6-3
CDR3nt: TGTGCCAGCAGCAGAACCATCCCTAAATCGACATACGGCGGGAATTCACCCCTCCACTTT
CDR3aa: CASSRTIPKSTYGGNSPLHF

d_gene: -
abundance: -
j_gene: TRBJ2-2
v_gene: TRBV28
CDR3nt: TGTGCCAGCAGTTTCACAGGGTACGAGCTCACCGGGGAGCTGTTTTTT
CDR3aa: CASSFTGYELTGELFF

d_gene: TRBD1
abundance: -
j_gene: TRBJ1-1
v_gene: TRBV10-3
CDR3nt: TGTGCCATCAGGGAGGGACAGCCCAACACTGAAGCTTTCTTT
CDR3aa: CAIREGQPNTEAFF

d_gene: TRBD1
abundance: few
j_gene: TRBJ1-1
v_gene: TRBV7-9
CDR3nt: TGTGCCAGCAGCTCCGGGACAGGGGGCGAGTACACTGAAGCTTTCTTT
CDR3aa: CASSSGTGGEYTEAFF

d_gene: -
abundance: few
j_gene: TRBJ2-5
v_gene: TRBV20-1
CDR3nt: TGCAGTGCCACACGGACAGAGTGGGAGACCCAGTACTTC
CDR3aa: CSATRTEWETQYF

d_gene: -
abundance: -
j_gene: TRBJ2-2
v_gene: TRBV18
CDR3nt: TGTGCCAGCTCACCCGGGATGGTGAACACCGGGGAGCTGTTTTTT
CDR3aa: CASSPGMVNTGELFF

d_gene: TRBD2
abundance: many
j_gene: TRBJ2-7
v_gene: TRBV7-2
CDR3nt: TGTGCCAGCAGCTTAGCAGGGACTAGGTCCTACGAGCAGTACTTC
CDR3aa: CASSLAGTRSYEQYF

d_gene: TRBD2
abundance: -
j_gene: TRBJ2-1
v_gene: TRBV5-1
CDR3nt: TGCGCCAGCAGCTGGGGACTAGCGGGAGAGGGGGGTTACAATGAGCAGTTCTTC
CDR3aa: CASSWGLAGEGGYNEQFF

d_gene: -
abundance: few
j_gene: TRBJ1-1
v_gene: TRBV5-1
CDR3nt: TGCGCCAGCAGCGGACATCCGAACACTGAAGCTTTCTTT
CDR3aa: CASSGHPNTEAFF

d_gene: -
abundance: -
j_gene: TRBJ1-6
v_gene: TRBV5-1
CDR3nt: TGCGCCAGCAGCTTGTTCCGCTTCGATAATTCACCCCTCCACTTT
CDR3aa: CASSLFRFDNSPLHF

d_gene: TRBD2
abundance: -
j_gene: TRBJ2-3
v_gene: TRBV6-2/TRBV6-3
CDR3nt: TGTGCCAGCAGCCCCAGACTAGCGGGAGTTACGCGGCAGTATTTT
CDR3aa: CASSPRLAGVTRQYF

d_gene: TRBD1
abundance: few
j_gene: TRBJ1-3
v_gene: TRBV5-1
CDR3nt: TGCGCCAGCAGCTTGTGGCGACAGGGTGCTGGAAACACCATATATTTT
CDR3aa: CASSLWRQGAGNTIYF

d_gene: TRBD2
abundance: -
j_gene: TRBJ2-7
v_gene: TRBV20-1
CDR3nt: TGCAGTGCTTCGCAAGCGGGAGGGCCCTCCTACGAGCAGTACTTC
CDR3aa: CSASQAGGPSYEQYF

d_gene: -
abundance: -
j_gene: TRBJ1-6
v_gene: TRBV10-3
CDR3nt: TGTGCCACCCTACCCACCTTTAATTCACCCCTCCACTTT
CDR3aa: CATLPTFNSPLHF

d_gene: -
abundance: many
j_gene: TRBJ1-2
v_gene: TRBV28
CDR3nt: TGTGCCAGCAGTTTACCGGGGGGTTACTATGGCTACACCTTC
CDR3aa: CASSLPGGYYGYTF

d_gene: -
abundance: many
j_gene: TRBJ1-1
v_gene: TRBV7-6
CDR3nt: TGTGCCAGCAGCCCCCGAGGACAGTGGAACACTGAAGCTTTCTTT
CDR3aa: CASSPRGQWNTEAFF

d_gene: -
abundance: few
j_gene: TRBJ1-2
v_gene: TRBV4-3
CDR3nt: TGCGCCAGCAGCCTTACGGACAGATACTATGGCTACACCTTC
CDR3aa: CASSLTDRYYGYTF

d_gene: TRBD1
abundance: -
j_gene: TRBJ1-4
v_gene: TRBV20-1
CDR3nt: TGCAGTGCAACAGGGACAGAATATGAAAAACTGTTTTTT
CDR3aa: CSATGTEYEKLFF

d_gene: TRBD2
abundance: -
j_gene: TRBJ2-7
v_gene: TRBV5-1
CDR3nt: TGCGCCAGCAGCTTGGAACTAGCGGTCCACGAGCAGTACTTC
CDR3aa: CASSLELAVHEQYF

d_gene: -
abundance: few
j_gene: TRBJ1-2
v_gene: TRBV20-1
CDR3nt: TGCAGTGCTAGAAGAGGGGATAGGGGCTATGGCTACACCTTC
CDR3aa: CSARRGDRGYGYTF

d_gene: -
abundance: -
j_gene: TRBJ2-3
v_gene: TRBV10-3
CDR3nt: TGTGCCATCATGGCGGGACTTAGCACAGATACGCAGTATTTT
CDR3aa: CAIMAGLSTDTQYF